What follows is one T cell receptor beta chain and its context. The antigen is undetermined. This CDR3 comprises 14 residues. The V gene lost 6 bases and the J gene lost 6 bases, with 17 bases spanning the gap. CDR1 MRHNA and CDR2 SNTAGT come from the germline V gene. The data were obtained in a study of shared clonotypes between healthy human individuals. Across the study: Serving as donors were a couple of women and three men, whose ages spanned 18 to 49.

Findings of the study overall: Sequencing depth was a factor that was expected to affect clonotype sharing among donors.

Data came from immunoSEQ multiplex PCR; TCRdb stores just in-frame clones and leaves some out. The profile shows some 2,100,000 clones, almost 96% of them singletons. The source is a man younger than 35 in good health. The sample taken for sequencing was naive CD4+ T cells sorted from blood. Subset of the sample: CD45RA+ positively selected. The genes are TRBV6-4 and TRBJ1-2; D unresolved. CDR3 coding DNA: TGTGCCAGCAGCGGCCCTGGCGGCTCTAATGGCTACACCTTC. Translating gives CASSGPGGSNGYTF.